This T cell receptor (beta chain) comes out of a study of blood T cell repertoires in COVID-19. Study-wide context: Whether acute or convalescent, the COVID-19 samples came from the United States, Italy and Spain. The cDNA or gDNA used as material had been derived from T cells, B-cell-depleted T cells, or PBMCs.

TCRdb keeps only in-frame clones here, not all; method: immunoSEQ multiplex PCR. The sample holds some 200,000 clones; 84% are singletons and the top ten take 6% to 8%. This CDR3 is 16 amino acids long. V was trimmed by 5 bases and J by 6 bases, leaving 23 bases between them. The germline V gene encodes CDR1 MNHNY and CDR2 SVGAGI (reference sequence). Participants' reported clinical history set cohort assignment. Each recovered donor of Cohort 3 presented with two negative PCRs, clearance, or symptom resolution. The chain links TRBV6-6 to TRBJ2-7, with a tentative D call TRBD1 (5 bases). The sequencing input was PBMCs or T cells enriched from blood (not recorded which). This TCR was recovered from a man aged 40-55 years who had recovered from COVID-19. DNA of the CDR3: TGTGCCAGCAGTCCCGCCCGGACATTAGGAAGTGTCGAGCAGTACTTC. Its protein is CASSPARTLGSVEQYF.